This is a list of T cell receptor beta chains from one sample in a study of CD8 T cells in Susac syndrome. TCRdb processed the immunoSEQ multiplex PCR reads anew with MiXCR; each CDR3 protein has one entry. The table has 120,000 to 150,000 distinct CDR3 sequences, around 94% seen once. Specimen: CD4+ T cells from PBMCs. These receptors came from a human donor in good health. CDR3s include the opening cysteine and the closing phenylalanine or tryptophan. The order of the fields is J gene, clone size, V gene, D gene, CDR3 DNA, CDR3 protein. D genes are given only for firm matches. Size tells how often a clone was seen (once, few, many) or the class of an expanded clone, and some rows leave it out.

>TRBJ2-5|-|TRBV15|TRBD1
TGTGCCACCAGCATGGGACAGAACCAAGAGACCCAGTACTTC
CATSMGQNQETQYF
>TRBJ2-1|-|TRBV12-3/TRBV12-4|TRBD2
TGTGCCAGCAGTTGGCGGGACCCACGGACTAGCGGGAAGTACAATGAGCAGTTCTTC
CASSWRDPRTSGKYNEQFF
>TRBJ1-1|once|TRBV3-1|TRBD1
TGTGCCAGCAGTCGAGCTACGACAGGGGGCTTCACTGAAGCTTTCTTT
CASSRATTGGFTEAFF
>TRBJ1-6|-|TRBV6-5|-
TGTGCCAGCAGTTTCCCGGGATCACCCCTCCACTTT
CASSFPGSPLHF
>TRBJ1-2|-|TRBV30|-
TGTGCCTGGAGTGTAACCAGCGGGTATGGCTACACCTTC
CAWSVTSGYGYTF
>TRBJ2-2|-|TRBV12-3/TRBV12-4|TRBD2
TGTGCCAGCAGTTTGGGAGGGGATACCGGGGAGCTGTTTTTT
CASSLGGDTGELFF
>TRBJ2-3|-|TRBV5-1|-
TGCGCCAGCAGCATGCGGGAACGGGGCACAGATACGCAGTATTTT
CASSMRERGTDTQYF
>TRBJ1-1|-|TRBV7-2|-
TGTGCCAGCAGCTTTAGGGGGAGGACTGAAGCTTTCTTT
CASSFRGRTEAFF
>TRBJ2-7|-|TRBV9|-
TGTGCCAGCAGTGGAGTTGGCCCGACGGGCGAGCAGTACTTC
CASSGVGPTGEQYF
>TRBJ2-7|-|TRBV12-3/TRBV12-4|TRBD2
TGTGCCAGCAGTTTACGGCTAGCGGAAATCCCCTACGAGCAGTACTTC
CASSLRLAEIPYEQYF
>TRBJ1-4|-|TRBV5-6|TRBD1
TGTGCCAGCAGCGGGACAGGGGGCGGAATAGGAACTAATGAAAAACTGTTTTTT
CASSGTGGGIGTNEKLFF
>TRBJ2-5|-|TRBV11-2|-
TGTGCCAGCAGTTCCAGGGCGCGCCAAGAGACCCAGTACTTC
CASSSRARQETQYF
>TRBJ2-1|-|TRBV5-1|TRBD2
TGCGCCAGCAGCTCCCTAGGTAGCGGGAGCAATGAGCAGTTCTTC
CASSSLGSGSNEQFF
>TRBJ2-7|-|TRBV10-3|-
TGTGCCATCAGTGAGGGGGGGCGCAGGTACGAGCAGTACTTC
CAISEGGRRYEQYF
>TRBJ1-1|-|TRBV29-1|-
TGCAGCGTTGTGGGGATGGGGAACACTGAAGCTTTCTTT
CSVVGMGNTEAFF
>TRBJ2-1|-|TRBV20-1|-
TGCAGTGCAACTTCCCGGGACCACCCGTTCTTC
CSATSRDHPFF
>TRBJ2-1|once|TRBV11-2|TRBD2
TGTGCCAGCAGCCCAGGGACTAGCGGGGGGGAGTTCTTC
CASSPGTSGGEFF
>TRBJ2-7|-|TRBV10-3|TRBD1
TGTGCCATCAGTTACGAGACAGGGCCCTACGAGCAGTACTTC
CAISYETGPYEQYF
>TRBJ1-1|once|TRBV5-1|-
TGCGCCAGCAGCTTGGACGAGGTATTTGTGACTGAAGCTTTCTTT
CASSLDEVFVTEAFF
>TRBJ2-1|-|TRBV29-1|-
TGCAGCGTGAGCCCGGAGGGGTGGGAGCAGTTCTTC
CSVSPEGWEQFF
>TRBJ2-5|-|TRBV19|TRBD2
TGTGCCAGTAGATGGGCGGGAGGAGAGACCCAGTACTTC
CASRWAGGETQYF
>TRBJ1-4|-|TRBV5-4|-
TGTGCCAGCAGCTTGGGGACCCCCGATGAAAAACTGTTTTTT
CASSLGTPDEKLFF
>TRBJ1-2|-|TRBV29-1|-
TGCAGCGTGGTTACATCTGGCTACACCTTC
CSVVTSGYTF
>TRBJ1-1|-|TRBV9|-
TGTGCCAGCAGCCCCCGGACCTTCCCGGACACTGAAGCTTTCTTT
CASSPRTFPDTEAFF
>TRBJ2-1|-|TRBV20-1|-
TGCAGTGCTAGAAGGTACGGGAATGAGCAGTTCTTC
CSARRYGNEQFF
>TRBJ1-2|-|TRBV7-7|TRBD1
TGTGCCAGCAGTCCTCTTGGCGGGACAGGGGGCTCTGGCTACACCTTC
CASSPLGGTGGSGYTF
>TRBJ1-6|-|TRBV29-1|TRBD1
TGCAGCGTTGAAGGAACAGGGGGTTCACCCCTCCACTTT
CSVEGTGGSPLHF
>TRBJ1-1|-|TRBV15|-
TGTGCCACCTCCCTGGGACCCGTTAGGCGTGAAGTTTTCTTT
CATSLGPVRREVFF
>TRBJ1-2|-|TRBV7-2|TRBD1
TGTGCCAGCAGCTTAGTGGGGACAGCCGTGAACTATGGCTACACCTTC
CASSLVGTAVNYGYTF
>TRBJ2-1|-|TRBV30|TRBD2
TGTGCCTGGAGGTTAGCGGGAGGAGTGGGTGAGCAGTTCTTC
CAWRLAGGVGEQFF
>TRBJ1-1|-|TRBV6-1|TRBD1
TGTGCCAGCAGTCCGGCTCCCCCGGGGACAGGGGTTACTGAAGCTTTCTTT
CASSPAPPGTGVTEAFF
>TRBJ2-3|-|TRBV6-2/TRBV6-3|TRBD1
TGTGCCAGCAGTTACCAGGGACAGACCACAGATACGCAGTATTTT
CASSYQGQTTDTQYF
>TRBJ2-6|-|TRBV2|-
TGTGCCAGCAGTGTGGAGGGGTCTGGGGCCAACGTCCTGACTTTC
CASSVEGSGANVLTF
>TRBJ1-2|-|TRBV18|-
TGTGCCAGCTCACGGGGGGCAGAGAACTATGGCTACACCTTC
CASSRGAENYGYTF
>TRBJ2-3|-|TRBV9|-
TGTGCCAGCAGCCCCCAGGCGGGAGATACGCAGTATTTT
CASSPQAGDTQYF
>TRBJ2-3|-|TRBV12-3/TRBV12-4|-
TGTGCCAGCAGTTTATTGGTGGATACGCAGTATTTT
CASSLLVDTQYF
>TRBJ2-5|-|TRBV20-1|-
TGCAGTGCTAGATCGGGGTCACAGTACCAAGAGACCCAGTACTTC
CSARSGSQYQETQYF
>TRBJ2-7|-|TRBV4-2|-
TGTGCCAGCAGCCAAGAAACCCGAACCTACGAGCAGTACTTC
CASSQETRTYEQYF
>TRBJ2-7|-|TRBV30|-
TGTGCCTGGAGTGTGGCGATTTACTACGAGCAGTACTTC
CAWSVAIYYEQYF
>TRBJ1-1|-|TRBV3-1|TRBD1
TGTGCCAGCAGCCAAGACCGGACAGGGGAGAACACTGAAGCTTTCTTT
CASSQDRTGENTEAFF
>TRBJ1-2|-|TRBV10-3|-
TGTGCCATCAGTGATCAGAGGGGTCCGAATATGGGCTACACCTTC
CAISDQRGPNMGYTF
>TRBJ2-4|few|TRBV5-4|-
TGTGCCAGCAGCTCCCTGGGAGCAAAAAACATTCAGTACTTC
CASSSLGAKNIQYF
>TRBJ1-5|-|TRBV30|TRBD1
TGTGCCTGGTCAGACAGGGGTCGGGGCGGTCAGCCCCAGCATTTT
CAWSDRGRGGQPQHF
>TRBJ2-5|-|TRBV6-5|TRBD2
TGTGCCAGCAGTTACTCCGGGACTAGCGTCCAGACCCGGGAGACCCAGTACTTC
CASSYSGTSVQTRETQYF
>TRBJ2-7|once|TRBV3-1|-
TGTGCCAGCAGCCTCCAAATCGGACCGTCGTACGAGCAGTACTTC
CASSLQIGPSYEQYF
>TRBJ2-7|-|TRBV12-3/TRBV12-4|-
TGTGCCAGCAGTTTGGGGACATACAACTACGAGCAGTACTTC
CASSLGTYNYEQYF
>TRBJ2-5|-|TRBV7-9|TRBD1
TGTGCCAGCAATCAGGGGGAGTATCAGACCCAGTACTTC
CASNQGEYQTQYF
>TRBJ2-2|-|TRBV18|TRBD2
TGTGCCAGCTCACGGGCTAGCGGGATTTCGCGGAACACCGGGGAGCTGTTTTTT
CASSRASGISRNTGELFF
>TRBJ1-1|-|TRBV18|TRBD1
TGTGCCAGCTCCATGACAGGGGTCGACACTGAGGCTTTCTTT
CASSMTGVDTEAFF
>TRBJ2-6|-|TRBV7-8|TRBD2
TGTGCCAGCAGCAGACCGGGACTAGCCACCTCTGGGGCCAACGTCCTGACTTTC
CASSRPGLATSGANVLTF
>TRBJ1-1|-|TRBV5-1|-
TGCGCCAGCAGCTTGGAAGTTTCGGGGAACACTGAAGCTTTCTTT
CASSLEVSGNTEAFF